Listed below are T cell receptor beta chains from one sample, sequenced in a study of chemoradiotherapy in HPV16-positive cancers. TCRdb's copy holds only in-frame clones and misses some; the assay was immunoSEQ multiplex PCR. The table includes about 10,000 clones, roughly 65% detected once. The biological material was taken from a patient who underwent chemoradiotherapy. These receptors originate from a human donor with HPV-associated anogenital cancer. CDR3s include the opening cysteine and the closing phenylalanine or tryptophan. A D gene is named only where the DNA matches it firmly. Clone size is not always given. Where it is, it says once, few, many or a class for expanded clones.

-,-,TRBV7-9,TRBJ1-1,CASTKGWGGYTEAFF,TGTGCCAGCACCAAGGGGTGGGGCGGGTACACTGAAGCTTTCTTT
-,-,TRBV30,TRBJ1-5,CAWSGGGQPQHF,TGTGCCTGGAGTGGAGGGGGTCAGCCCCAGCATTTT
-,few,TRBV28,TRBJ1-1,CASSPETGVKAFF,TGTGCCAGCAGTCCAGAGACAGGAGTGAAGGCTTTCTTT
TRBD2,once,TRBV4-1,TRBJ2-3,CATRSQAGGAPDTQYF,TGCGCCACCCGTTCCCAAGCGGGGGGTGCCCCAGATACGCAGTATTTT
TRBD1,few,TRBV18,TRBJ1-1,CASSLDRDRGPRGTEAFF,TGTGCCAGCTCACTGGACCGGGACAGGGGGCCCCGTGGCACTGAAGCTTTCTTT
-,-,TRBV10-3,TRBJ2-2,CAISESNTNTGELFF,TGTGCCATCAGTGAGTCGAATACGAACACCGGGGAGCTGTTTTTT
TRBD1,medium-sized,TRBV5-4,TRBJ1-2,CASRRQGGSYGYTF,TGTGCCAGCAGAAGACAGGGGGGATCCTATGGCTACACCTTC
-,-,TRBV10-3,TRBJ1-4,CAISESGWEKLFF,TGTGCCATCAGTGAGTCGGGGTGGGAAAAACTGTTTTTT
-,-,TRBV2,TRBJ1-2,CASSEASQRSGRSYGYTF,TGTGCCAGCAGTGAGGCCTCCCAGCGGTCAGGTCGCTCCTATGGCTACACCTTC
TRBD1,-,TRBV2,TRBJ2-7,CASRLPLSLEPGQGTDEQYF,TGTGCCAGCAGGCTCCCCTTGTCCCTGGAACCTGGACAGGGGACCGACGAGCAGTACTTC
-,once,TRBV9,TRBJ2-5,CASSVGGASGTETQYF,TGTGCCAGCAGCGTAGGAGGGGCCTCCGGGACGGAGACCCAGTACTTC
-,-,TRBV9,TRBJ1-6,CASSVDGRSYNSPLHF,TGTGCCAGCAGCGTAGATGGCAGATCCTATAATTCACCCCTCCACTTT
-,-,TRBV5-8,TRBJ1-3,CASSFQGESGNTIYF,TGTGCCAGCAGCTTTCAGGGAGAGAGTGGAAACACCATATATTTT
-,-,TRBV5-1,TRBJ2-5,CASSPHQETQYF,TGCGCCAGCAGCCCTCACCAAGAGACCCAGTACTTC
TRBD1,-,TRBV19,TRBJ1-5,CASSGGTASRVYQPQHF,TGTGCCAGTAGCGGGGGGACAGCTTCAAGAGTCTATCAGCCCCAGCATTTT
-,-,TRBV11-2,TRBJ2-1,CASSTPRTNRRVGEQFF,TGTGCCAGCAGCACACCGAGGACTAATCGTAGAGTAGGTGAGCAGTTCTTC
-,-,TRBV10-3,TRBJ1-2,CAISGGAGYNYGYTF,TGTGCCATCAGTGGGGGCGCAGGCTATAACTATGGCTACACCTTC
TRBD2,-,TRBV18,TRBJ2-5,CASSLGLLETQYF,TGTGCCAGCTCACTGGGACTACTAGAGACCCAGTACTTC
-,few,TRBV6-6,TRBJ2-3,CASSYGPGRFADTQYF,TGTGCCAGCAGTTACGGGCCGGGGAGGTTTGCAGATACGCAGTATTTT
-,-,TRBV2,TRBJ1-2,CASSESGRGYTF,TGTGCCAGCAGTGAATCAGGGCGGGGCTACACCTTC
-,-,TRBV2,TRBJ1-5,CASSDTGDQPQHF,TGTGCCAGCAGTGATACTGGAGATCAGCCCCAGCATTTT
-,-,TRBV7-3,TRBJ2-3,CASSLMSVGAQYF,TGTGCCAGCAGCTTAATGTCCGTCGGCGCGCAGTATTTT
-,-,TRBV28,TRBJ1-2,CASSFGSGVGYTF,TGTGCCAGCAGTTTTGGGTCTGGGGTTGGCTACACCTTC
TRBD1,-,TRBV15,TRBJ2-3,CATSTTGGNTDTQYF,TGTGCCACCAGCACCACAGGGGGCAACACAGATACGCAGTATTTT
-,-,TRBV5-6,TRBJ1-1,CASSLLDSSEAFF,TGTGCCAGCAGCTTGTTAGACAGCTCTGAAGCTTTCTTT
-,few,TRBV6-1,TRBJ2-6,CASLYSGANVLTF,TGTGCCTCTCTGTACTCTGGGGCCAACGTCCTGACTTTC
TRBD1,-,TRBV7-8,TRBJ1-1,CASSWKPGTGDFNTEAFF,TGTGCCAGCAGCTGGAAACCGGGAACAGGGGATTTTAACACTGAAGCTTTCTTT
-,once,TRBV4-1,TRBJ1-1,CASSQGPISFEAFF,TGCGCCAGCAGCCAAGGCCCAATTTCCTTTGAAGCTTTCTTT
-,-,TRBV6-5,TRBJ1-4,CASSWGKNEKLFF,TGTGCCAGCAGTTGGGGGAAGAATGAAAAACTGTTTTTT
TRBD1,-,TRBV6-5,TRBJ2-3,CASSRTGGRPDTQYF,TGTGCCAGCAGCCGAACAGGGGGTAGGCCAGATACGCAGTATTTT
-,-,TRBV4-1,TRBJ2-2,CASSQDADSANTGELFF,TGCGCCAGCAGCCAAGACGCGGACAGCGCGAACACCGGGGAGCTGTTTTTT
-,-,TRBV7-2,TRBJ2-5,CASSLAGMSGETQYF,TGTGCCAGCAGCTTAGCGGGGATGAGTGGAGAGACCCAGTACTTC
-,few,TRBV4-1,TRBJ1-1,CASSPGMMNTEAFF,TGCGCCAGCAGCCCGGGTATGATGAACACTGAAGCTTTCTTT
-,-,TRBV10-3,TRBJ1-5,CAISESAKYQPQHF,TGTGCCATCAGTGAGTCGGCAAAATATCAGCCCCAGCATTTT
TRBD2,-,TRBV5-1,TRBJ2-1,CASSRWTSGGAHEQFF,TGCGCCAGCAGCCGCTGGACTAGCGGGGGGGCCCATGAGCAGTTCTTC
-,-,TRBV30,TRBJ2-7,CAWSKLWGSRVEQYF,TGTGCCTGGAGTAAGTTGTGGGGTTCAAGGGTCGAGCAGTACTTC
-,-,TRBV6-5,TRBJ1-4,CASSQTGEEKLFF,TGTGCCAGCAGCCAAACGGGGGAGGAAAAACTGTTTTTT
-,-,TRBV25-1,TRBJ2-7,CASRTQGGPYEQYF,TGTGCCAGCAGAACTCAGGGTGGGCCCTACGAGCAGTACTTC
-,-,TRBV5-4,TRBJ2-1,CASSHVGWGDNEQFF,TGTGCCAGCAGCCACGTTGGGTGGGGGGATAATGAGCAGTTCTTC
TRBD2,few,TRBV2,TRBJ2-5,CASSFTSGETQYF,TGTGCCAGCAGCTTCACTAGCGGCGAGACCCAGTACTTC
-,-,TRBV9,TRBJ1-1,CASSVGVGGTEAFF,TGTGCCAGCAGCGTAGGGGTGGGGGGCACTGAAGCTTTCTTT
-,-,TRBV27,TRBJ2-7,CASSQKQGYEQYF,TGTGCCAGCAGTCAGAAACAGGGATACGAGCAGTACTTC
TRBD1,-,TRBV6-5,TRBJ2-3,CASSYWQGADTQYF,TGTGCCAGCAGTTACTGGCAGGGGGCGGATACGCAGTATTTT
-,-,TRBV2,TRBJ2-3,CASSDGGGDTQYF,TGTGCCAGCAGTGACGGGGGCGGGGATACGCAGTATTTT
-,-,TRBV6-6,TRBJ1-1,CASSYSMVSGPLF,TGTGCCAGCAGTTACTCGATGGTTTCGGGGCCTCTCTTT
-,-,TRBV2,TRBJ1-2,CASSEVKRTYYGYTF,TGTGCCAGCAGTGAAGTTAAAAGGACCTACTATGGCTACACCTTC
TRBD2,-,TRBV5-1,TRBJ2-5,CASSQQPSGASSWETQYF,TGCGCCAGCAGCCAACAACCTAGCGGGGCTTCCTCCTGGGAGACCCAGTACTTC
-,few,TRBV9,TRBJ1-5,CASSPQPGNQPQHF,TGTGCCAGCAGCCCACAACCGGGCAATCAGCCCCAGCATTTT